A selection of T cell receptor beta chains follows, all from one sample in a study of blood T cell repertoires in COVID-19. The protocol was immunoSEQ multiplex PCR, while the TCRdb copy is restricted to in-frame clones and leaves out a portion. The sample shows about 150,000 clones, approximately 85% of them seen only once. The sample consisted of peripheral blood. All receptors derive from an older woman with COVID-19, enrolled during active disease. CDR3s include the opening cysteine and the closing phenylalanine or tryptophan. D genes are given only for firm matches. Size values are once, few and many counts, or a class for expanded clones, and some rows have none.

V gene	J gene	clone size	D gene	CDR3 DNA	CDR3 protein
TRBV5-1	TRBJ2-7	NA	TRBD1	TGCGCCAGCACCCCCCGCCCGGGGACAGGGCTCAGCGAGCAGTACTTC	CASTPRPGTGLSEQYF
TRBV13	TRBJ2-7	NA	NA	TGTGCCAGCAGCTCCGATCAGGGGTTCTACGAGCAGTACTTC	CASSSDQGFYEQYF
TRBV27	TRBJ2-2	NA	TRBD2	TGTGCCAGCAGTCTAAAAACTAGCGGGGGGTTTACCGGGGAGCTGTTTTTT	CASSLKTSGGFTGELFF
TRBV7-9	TRBJ1-6	NA	TRBD1	TGTGCCAGCAGCTCACTTCTGGGACAGGGGGTAAATTCACCCCTCCACTTT	CASSSLLGQGVNSPLHF
TRBV6-5	TRBJ1-6	NA	NA	TGTGCCAGCAGTTACTCGTTCTACTCCGATTCACCCCTCCACTTT	CASSYSFYSDSPLHF
TRBV7-3	TRBJ2-1	NA	NA	TGTGCCAGCAGCCCCAATGGAGCTTCCGGCAGTGAGCAGTTCTTC	CASSPNGASGSEQFF
TRBV5-8	TRBJ2-5	NA	NA	TGTGCCAGCAGCTCCGACAGGAACCAAGAGACCCAGTACTTC	CASSSDRNQETQYF
TRBV29-1	TRBJ2-1	NA	TRBD1	TGCAGCGTTGACCAGACAGGGTTCAATGAGCAGTTCTTC	CSVDQTGFNEQFF
TRBV11-2	TRBJ1-2	NA	NA	TGTGCCAGCAGCTTAGCAGGGAACTATGGCTACACCTTC	CASSLAGNYGYTF
TRBV6-1	TRBJ2-3	NA	NA	TGTGCCAGCAGTGAAGTCCCTACAGATACGCAGTATTTT	CASSEVPTDTQYF
TRBV12-3/TRBV12-4	TRBJ1-3	NA	NA	TGTGCCAGCAGTGAGGCGGGAAACACCATATATTTT	CASSEAGNTIYF
TRBV29-1	TRBJ1-2	NA	TRBD1	TGCAGCGCAACCGGGACAGGGATGAGTGGCTACACCTTC	CSATGTGMSGYTF
TRBV7-9	TRBJ1-1	NA	TRBD1	TGTGCCAGCAGCTTAACCCAGGGGGCCACTGAAGCTTTCTTT	CASSLTQGATEAFF
TRBV2	TRBJ1-6	NA	TRBD1	TGTGCCAGACTCAGGGGGCCCGGTAATTCACCCCTCCACTTT	CARLRGPGNSPLHF
TRBV6-5	TRBJ1-1	NA	TRBD1	TGTGCCAGCAGGGACAGGGAGGTAAGGAACACTGAAGCTTTCTTT	CASRDREVRNTEAFF
TRBV7-6	TRBJ2-7	NA	TRBD2	TGTGCCAGCAGCTTAGAGAGGACTAGCGGAAGCTACGAGCAGTACTTC	CASSLERTSGSYEQYF
TRBV15	TRBJ1-1	NA	NA	TGTGCCACCAGCAGAGATGGGGGGGCCTGGACTGAAGCTTTCTTT	CATSRDGGAWTEAFF
TRBV10-1	TRBJ1-4	NA	TRBD1	TGCGCCAGCAGTGATACCGGTTTCGGGACAGACTATGAAAAACTGTTTTTT	CASSDTGFGTDYEKLFF
TRBV5-1	TRBJ1-4	NA	TRBD1	TGCGCCAGCAGCTTGAGGGCCGGGACAGGGGACCCGCAGACCACTCAGAAACTGTTTTTT	CASSLRAGTGDPQTTQKLFF
TRBV5-1	TRBJ2-5	NA	NA	TGCGCCAGCAGCTTGGGGACCCAGAGGGGGGAGACCCAGTACTTC	CASSLGTQRGETQYF
TRBV21-1	TRBJ2-7	few	NA	TGTGCCAGCAGCGGCCGGGACAGGGCCTACGAGCAGTACTTC	CASSGRDRAYEQYF
TRBV2	TRBJ1-2	NA	NA	TGTGCCAGCAGTGAGGCACCTAACTATGGCTACACCTTC	CASSEAPNYGYTF
TRBV30	TRBJ2-7	NA	NA	TGTGCCTGGAGTGTAGACGGTTCGGAGAGACAGTACTTC	CAWSVDGSERQYF
TRBV6-5	TRBJ2-3	NA	TRBD1	TGTGCCAGCAGCCGGGACAGGCAGGATACGCAGTATTTT	CASSRDRQDTQYF
TRBV7-9	TRBJ2-3	NA	NA	TGTGCCGGCGGAGTCGGGGATACGCAGTATTTT	CAGGVGDTQYF
TRBV5-1	TRBJ2-1	NA	TRBD2	TGCGCCAGCAGCTTGCCCCGGGGACTAGCCGTCGATGAGCAGTTCTTC	CASSLPRGLAVDEQFF
TRBV10-3	TRBJ1-2	NA	TRBD1	TGTGCCATCAGTGAGGCCAACAGGGGAACGGATGGCTACACCTTC	CAISEANRGTDGYTF
TRBV9	TRBJ2-7	NA	NA	TGTGCCAGCAGCGTAGGCGCGGGGGCTTTCTCCTACGAGCAGTACTTC	CASSVGAGAFSYEQYF
TRBV7-2	TRBJ2-3	NA	TRBD2	TGTGCCAGCAGCTTAGGACCGAGTAGCGGGGGGAGCACAGATACGCAGTATTTT	CASSLGPSSGGSTDTQYF